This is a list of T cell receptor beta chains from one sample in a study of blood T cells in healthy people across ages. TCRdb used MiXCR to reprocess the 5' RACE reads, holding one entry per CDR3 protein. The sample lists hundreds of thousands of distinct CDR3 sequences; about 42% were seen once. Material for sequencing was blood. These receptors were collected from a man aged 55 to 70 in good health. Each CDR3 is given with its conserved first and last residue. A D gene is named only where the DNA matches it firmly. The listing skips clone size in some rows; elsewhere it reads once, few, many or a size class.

cdr3_aa: CASSVEHYSVCSYEQYF
j_call: TRBJ2-7
clone_size: -
d_call: -
v_call: TRBV9
cdr3_length: 17

cdr3_aa: CAWSRGTAYEQYF
j_call: -
clone_size: -
d_call: TRBD1
v_call: TRBV30
cdr3_length: 13

cdr3_aa: CASRPTGETNQPQHF
j_call: TRBJ1-5
clone_size: once
d_call: TRBD1
v_call: TRBV6-2/TRBV6-3
cdr3_length: 15

cdr3_aa: CASSPLDGQETQYF
j_call: TRBJ2-5
clone_size: few
d_call: -
v_call: TRBV28
cdr3_length: 14

cdr3_aa: CASSQGLGIQETQYF
j_call: TRBJ2-5
clone_size: -
d_call: -
v_call: TRBV14
cdr3_length: 15

cdr3_aa: CASSERDRDEKLFF
j_call: TRBJ1-4
clone_size: -
d_call: TRBD1
v_call: TRBV25-1
cdr3_length: 14

cdr3_aa: CSVEDQQDGYTF
j_call: TRBJ1-2
clone_size: -
d_call: -
v_call: TRBV29-1
cdr3_length: 12

cdr3_aa: CASSQDEGRDTQYF
j_call: TRBJ2-3
clone_size: -
d_call: -
v_call: TRBV3-1
cdr3_length: 14

cdr3_aa: CASSYGPRGWYF
j_call: TRBJ2-3
clone_size: -
d_call: -
v_call: TRBV6-2/TRBV6-3
cdr3_length: 12

cdr3_aa: CASSYSVAGHNEQFF
j_call: TRBJ2-1
clone_size: few
d_call: TRBD2
v_call: TRBV6-5
cdr3_length: 15

cdr3_aa: CAISDSHRTANSYEQYF
j_call: TRBJ2-7
clone_size: few
d_call: -
v_call: TRBV10-3
cdr3_length: 17

cdr3_aa: CASGQTRGRGEQYF
j_call: TRBJ2-7
clone_size: -
d_call: -
v_call: TRBV4-1
cdr3_length: 14

cdr3_aa: CASSQGYKVGADTQYF
j_call: TRBJ2-3
clone_size: few
d_call: -
v_call: TRBV4-3
cdr3_length: 16

cdr3_aa: CASSERWRSNEKLFF
j_call: TRBJ1-4
clone_size: -
d_call: -
v_call: TRBV12-3/TRBV12-4
cdr3_length: 15

cdr3_aa: CASSPRAGALREQFF
j_call: TRBJ2-1
clone_size: -
d_call: -
v_call: TRBV18
cdr3_length: 15

cdr3_aa: CSVADGRTEQFF
j_call: TRBJ2-1
clone_size: few
d_call: -
v_call: TRBV29-1
cdr3_length: 12

cdr3_aa: CASSLWGPWGYEQYF
j_call: -
clone_size: -
d_call: -
v_call: TRBV7-2
cdr3_length: 15

cdr3_aa: CSISEGREADTQYF
j_call: TRBJ2-3
clone_size: -
d_call: -
v_call: TRBV10-3
cdr3_length: 14